This TCR beta chain stems from a study of OX40 agonist ivuxolimab in advanced cancers. Study-level results: The mean number of expanded clones was higher in CD8+ T cells than in CD4+.

A single count supports this clone. Its antigen is still unknown. Here immunoSEQ multiplex PCR was the method, and the copy in TCRdb shows in-frame clones only, minus some. The data contain 50,000 to 70,000 clones, roughly 85% of them seen just once; the ten biggest clones take up less than 4%. The CDR3 spans 16 residues. Germline V CDR1 and CDR2: SGDLS, YYNGEE. V lost 4 bases and J 2 bases, leaving 19 bases between the germline ends. Sequences were derived from CD4+ or CD8+ T cells sorted from blood, sampled in a trial of the OX40 agonist ivuxolimab. This TCR derives from an adult with an advanced solid tumor such as melanoma, head and neck, liver or kidney cancer. This chain joins TRBV9 and TRBJ2-7; the D gene is possibly TRBD1 (6 bases). CDR3 DNA: TGTGCCAGCAGCAACAACAGGGACGTCGGGACCTACGAGCAGTACTTC. Translated: CASSNNRDVGTYEQYF. The full variable domain, completed using reference TRBV9 and TRBJ2-7, is DSGVTQTPKHLITATGQRVTLRCSPRSGDLSVYWYQQSLDQGLQFLIQYYNGEERAKGNILERFSAQQFPDLHSELNLSSLELGDSALYFCASSNNRDVGTYEQYFGPGTRLTVT.